The 29 T cell receptor beta chains below come from one sample, sequenced in a study of CD8 T cells in ankylosing spondylitis. Study-level results: Ankylosing spondylitis blood appeared to be characterized by a TCR beta motif of under 10 highly homologous variants.

Antigens for these TCRs are unknown. TCRdb re-analysed the 5' RACE reads in MiXCR, keeping a single row per CDR3 protein. The sample lists approximately 400,000 distinct CDR3 sequences; 15% to 20% were seen once. Sequencing used blood, either unsorted or a sorted T cell fraction (not recorded which). Receptor source: a male donor with ankylosing spondylitis.

This chain uses TRBV9 with TRBJ2-2, with D tentatively TRBD1 (6 bases). V lost 4 bases and J 1 base, leaving 20 bases between the germline ends. CDR3 length: 18 residues. Germline V gene sequence: CDR1 SGDLS, CDR2 YYNGEE. CDR3 residues: CASSSRDRRGLNTGELFF. The CDR3 DNA follows: TGTGCCAGCAGCTCCAGAGACAGGCGTGGCTTGAACACCGGGGAGCTGTTTTTT.

This clonotype was detected a few times. The V and J genes are TRBV5-1 and TRBJ1-1, with D perhaps TRBD1 (6 bases). The germline V gene encodes CDR1 SGHRS and CDR2 YFSETQ. The CDR3 sequence is 16 residues long. V was shortened by 0 bases and J by 0 bases, with 12 bases between the two germline ends. CDR3 nucleotides: TGCGCCAGCAGCTTGGGGGGGGCGACGTTGAACACTGAAGCTTTCTTT. Protein product: CASSLGGATLNTEAFF.

J is TRBJ2-5 and V is TRBV29-1, with TRBD1 matching over 11 bases. Germline CDR1 SQVTM, CDR2 ANQGSEA. This CDR3 is built from 14 residues. V was clipped by 3 bases and J by 4 bases; unmatched bases: 4. CDR3 DNA: TGCAGCGTTGACGGGACAGGGGGGGGAGAGACCCAGTACTTC. This sequence encodes CSVDGTGGGETQYF.

The chain recombines TRBV25-1 with TRBJ2-7, with 13 positions matching TRBD2. Germline V gene lookup returns CDR1 MGHDK and CDR2 SYGVNS. The CDR3 is 13 residues long. In nucleotides, the CDR3 is TGTGGGACTAGCGGGAGCCATTGGGGAGAGCAGTACTTC. Encoded protein: CGTSGSHWGEQYF.

This rearrangement joins TRBV28 to TRBJ2-6, with D unclear. Trimming removed 6 bases from V and 0 bases from J, with 12 bases in between. The CDR3 contains 16 residues. CDR1 and CDR2 (germline): MDHEN, SYDVKM. The DNA for the CDR3 is TGTGCCAGCAGACCCCTTAGGAGCTCTGGGGCCAACGTCCTGACTTTC. It specifies CASRPLRSSGANVLTF.

This clonotype has a handful of counts. The rearrangement joins TRBV20-1 to TRBJ2-7, with a weak D call TRBD2 (6 bases). The CDR3 contains 14 residues. Between the trimmed V and J ends, which lost 4 bases and 6 bases, there was a span of 19 bases. Germline V lookup: CDR1 DFQATT, CDR2 SNEGSKA (reference sequence). CDR3 coding DNA: TGCAGTGCTAACGGTTGGTTTGGGGGAGGCGAGCAGTACTTC. Its protein product is CSANGWFGGGEQYF.

The rearrangement joins TRBV5-1 to TRBJ1-4; D is unclear. This CDR3 comprises 15 residues. Germline CDR1 and CDR2: SGHRS and YFSETQ. The V end lost 9 bases, the J end lost 0 bases, and 15 bases lay between the germline ends. CDR3 loop: CATSPGLATNEKLFF. The CDR3 bases are TGCGCCACCTCACCAGGTCTGGCAACTAATGAAAAACTGTTTTTT.

This chain joins TRBV6-1 and TRBJ2-3, with TRBD1 identical over 12 bases. Germline CDR1 reads MNHNS; CDR2 reads SASEGT. CDR3 length equals 17 residues. J was trimmed by 6 bases and V by 6 bases; bases with no gene match: 13. The chain's CDR3 is CASSLSAGQGAGDTQYF. The DNA of the CDR3 is TGTGCCAGCAGCCTGAGTGCGGGACAGGGGGCAGGCGATACGCAGTATTTT.

This clonotype has at least ten counts. The chain couples TRBV29-1 to TRBJ2-5; possibly TRBD1 for D (6 bases). Germline CDR1 and CDR2: SQVTM and ANQGSEA. The CDR3 sequence is 13 residues long. V was clipped by 7 bases and J by 1 base, with 13 bases between them. CDR3 coding DNA: TGCAGCGGGGGGCCTGGGGCCCAAGAGACCCAGTACTTC. Its protein product is CSGGPGAQETQYF.

This clonotype was counted many times. J is TRBJ1-1 and V is TRBV12-3 or TRBV12-4; TRBD1 is a possible D gene (6 bases). Between the trimmed V and J ends, which lost 5 bases and 5 bases, there was a span of 18 bases. The CDR3 has 15 amino acids. The CDR3: CASSPRTLQGTEAFF. The CDR3 region has the DNA TGTGCCAGCAGTCCGAGGACCCTCCAGGGGACTGAAGCTTTCTTT.

The chain couples TRBV28 to TRBJ2-7, with TRBD1 identical over 7 bases. Germline trimming cut 5 bases from V and 1 base from J; bases unmatched to any gene: 8. This CDR3 contains 15 residues. The germline CDR1 and CDR2 sequences are MDHEN and SYDVKM. CDR3 protein: CASSPYRDRSYEQYF. The CDR3 bases are TGTGCCAGCAGTCCCTACCGGGACAGATCCTACGAGCAGTACTTC.

This clonotype was counted ten times or more. V and J are TRBV20-1 and TRBJ2-3; 7 bases fit TRBD2. Unmatched junction bases numbered 8, after V lost 1 base and J lost 7 bases. CDR1 and CDR2 (germline): DFQATT, SNEGSKA (reference sequence). The CDR3 contains 14 residues. The chain's CDR3 is CSARGLADPYTQYF. The CDR3 DNA sequence: TGCAGTGCTAGAGGCCTAGCGGACCCTTATACGCAGTATTTT.

The genes are TRBV3-1 and TRBJ2-2; the match to TRBD2 covers 9 bases. Germline V gene data show CDR1 as LGHDT and CDR2 as YNNKEL (reference sequence). Trimming cost V 4 bases and J 3 bases; bases outside gene matches: 12. This CDR3 comprises 18 residues. The CDR3 DNA is TGTGCCAGCAGCCCACTAGCGGGTAACGGGTTCGACACCGGGGAGCTGTTTTTT. Its protein product is CASSPLAGNGFDTGELFF.

At least ten counts were recorded for this clonotype. The chain uses TRBV4-2 and TRBJ1-6; TRBD1 agrees at 9 bases. CDR3 size: 16 residues. The germline V gene encodes CDR1 LGHNA and CDR2 YNFKEQ. Unmatched junction bases numbered 3, after V lost 0 bases and J lost 6 bases. CDR3 residues: CASSQDVTGGNSPLHF. The CDR3 DNA is TGTGCCAGCAGCCAAGACGTGACAGGGGGTAATTCACCCCTCCACTTT.

This clonotype was seen a handful of times. The chain carries TRBV5-1 and TRBJ2-7; D unresolved. Trimming shortened V by 4 bases and J by 3 bases, and 17 bases separated the two germline ends. The CDR3 has 15 amino acids. The V gene's germline CDR1 is SGHRS and CDR2 YFSETQ. Written as DNA, the CDR3 is TGCGCCAGCAGCCCCGGGCCATCCTACAGCTACGAGCAGTACTTC. It is translated as CASSPGPSYSYEQYF.

This clonotype was picked up many times. This chain joins TRBV29-1 and TRBJ1-2; TRBD1 is a possible D gene (6 bases). V lost 7 bases, J lost 2 bases, and 14 bases lay in between. The CDR3 extends over 13 amino acids. Per the germline V gene, CDR1 is SQVTM and CDR2 is ANQGSEA. The CDR3 DNA reads as TGCAGCGCCCCAGCCCAGGGGAACTATGGCTACACCTTC. Amino acid sequence: CSAPAQGNYGYTF.

This clonotype showed up just a few times. The rearrangement uses TRBV20-1 and TRBJ1-2; D remains unclear. This CDR3 spans 14 amino acids. Looked up from germline, CDR1 is DFQATT and CDR2 is SNEGSKA (reference sequence). Trimming stripped 4 bases from V and 8 bases from J, with 20 bases between. CDR3 coding DNA: TGCAGTGCTACGACGGCTTCATTGGGGAACGGCTACACCTTC. Translation: CSATTASLGNGYTF.

The V call is TRBV9, the J call TRBJ2-3, with 9 bases that match TRBD2. Germline loops: CDR1 SGDLS, CDR2 YYNGEE. J gave up 6 bases and V 3 bases, and 11 bases lay outside the gene matches. The CDR3 covers 16 residues. CDR3 bases: TGTGCCAGCAGCGCTAGCGGGGAGGCCCTCTGGGATACGCAGTATTTT. Its translation is CASSASGEALWDTQYF.

The chain is built from TRBV21-1 and TRBJ1-2; TRBD1, the table's D call, lacks a check against the DNA. TRBV21-1 has pseudogene status. The CDR3 contains 16 residues. The CDR3 loop is CASSKPPGDTNYGYTF. Here the CDR3 DNA reads TGTGCCAGCAGCAAACCTCCGGGGGACACGAACTATGGCTACACCTTC.

The rearrangement joins TRBV6-1 to TRBJ1-5, with D possibly TRBD1 on 5 matching bases. V lost 2 bases, J lost 6 bases, and 11 bases lay in between. This CDR3 contains 14 residues. CDR1 and CDR2 from the germline V gene are MNHNS and SASEGT. In DNA, the CDR3 is TGTGCCAGCAGTGAACACGGGGCTATTCAGCCCCAGCATTTT. It encodes CASSEHGAIQPQHF.

This clonotype was seen at least ten times. The chain has TRBV29-1 and TRBJ2-3; D may be TRBD2 (6 bases). The CDR3 sequence is 13 residues long. Germline V gene lookup returns CDR1 SQVTM and CDR2 ANQGSEA. With 3 bases removed from V and 2 bases from J, the gap between germline ends came to 9 bases. CDR3 region: CSVDTGDTDTQYF. The CDR3 bases are TGCAGCGTTGATACGGGGGACACAGATACGCAGTATTTT.

This clonotype was seen repeatedly, ten times or more. The chain has TRBV11-2 and TRBJ1-4; 9 bases fit TRBD1. The germline CDR1 and CDR2 sequences are SGHAT and FQNNGV. This CDR3 region has 14 residues. J was trimmed by 3 bases and V by 5 bases; bases with no gene match: 1. The CDR3 DNA reads TGTGCCAGCAGCCGGACAGGGGCTAATGAAAAACTGTTTTTT. Translated, it gives CASSRTGANEKLFF.

This clonotype was seen repeatedly, ten times or more. V is TRBV12-3 or TRBV12-4 and J is TRBJ2-7; D gene ambiguous. Trimming removed 7 bases at V and 6 bases at J, with 19 bases between. CDR3 length: 14 amino acids. CDR3 sequence reads: CASTPDGFNSEQYF. CDR3 DNA sequence: TGTGCCAGCACCCCCGATGGGTTTAACAGCGAGCAGTACTTC.

The rearrangement links TRBV18 to TRBJ1-1; possible D gene TRBD1, 6 bases. With 3 bases removed from V and 1 base from J, the gap between germline ends came to 15 bases. The CDR3 totals 16 residues. Germline-derived CDR1 and CDR2 are KGHSH and LQKENI. In DNA form, the CDR3 reads TGTGCCAGCTCACCGAAAGGGGGGGTTGGGAACACTGAAGCTTTCTTT. Protein sequence: CASSPKGGVGNTEAFF.

This clonotype was picked up a small number of times. This chain connects TRBV25-1 to TRBJ2-5; tentatively, D is TRBD2 (6 bases). With 1 base removed from V and 7 bases from J, the gap between germline ends came to 13 bases. Looked up from germline, CDR1 is MGHDK and CDR2 is SYGVNS. The CDR3 contains 14 residues. CDR3 amino acids: CASSELGSGRTQYF. CDR3 bases: TGTGCCAGCAGTGAATTGGGCAGCGGGCGGACCCAGTACTTC.

The rearrangement joins TRBV2 to TRBJ1-1, with 11 positions matching TRBD1. The germline V gene encodes CDR1 SNHLY and CDR2 FYNNEI. Trimming at V came to 6 bases and at J to 4 bases, leaving 7 bases not matched to a gene. This CDR3 has 15 residues. CDR3 DNA: TGTGCCAGCAGAAAAGGACAGGGGGCGGGCACTGAAGCTTTCTTT. It is translated as CASRKGQGAGTEAFF. Complete variable domain (other parts from reference TRBV2 and TRBJ1-1): EPEVTQTPSHQVTQMGQEVILRCVPISNHLYFYWYRQILGQKVEFLVSFYNNEISEKSEIFDDQFSVERPDGSNFTLKIRSTKLEDSAMYFCASRKGQGAGTEAFFGQGTRLTVV.

The rearrangement joins TRBV5-1 to TRBJ1-2; D unresolved. Germline V gene sequence: CDR1 SGHRS, CDR2 YFSETQ. V was shortened by 0 bases and J by 4 bases, with 7 bases between the two germline ends. There are 13 residues in the CDR3. The CDR3 protein is CASSLEETYGYTF. CDR3 DNA sequence: TGCGCCAGCAGCTTGGAAGAAACCTATGGCTACACCTTC.

This clonotype was observed a few times. The chain uses TRBV7-9 and TRBJ2-3, with D possibly called TRBD1 or TRBD2 (5 bases each). CDR3 length: 17 amino acids. Between the trimmed V and J ends, which lost 1 base and 4 bases, there was a span of 18 bases. Germline values: CDR1 SEHNR, CDR2 FQNEAQ (reference sequence). The CDR3 bases are TGTGCCAGCAGCTTAGGGTGGACCGGGACGCGGGCAGATACGCAGTATTTT. Translating it yields CASSLGWTGTRADTQYF.

This clonotype was observed a few times. CDR3 DNA sequence: TGTGCCAGCAGGGCGGACACCACAACTAATGAAAAACTGTTTTTT. It is translated as CASRADTTTNEKLFF. The J gene is TRBJ1-4, the V gene TRBV7-2, with D perhaps matching TRBD1 (5 bases). The germline V gene encodes CDR1 SGHTA and CDR2 FQGNSA. V was cut by 6 bases and J by 0 bases, with 11 bases left in between. The CDR3 covers 15 residues.